This TCR beta chain stems from a study of blood T cells in healthy people across ages (dated by TCRdb to 2014 to 2015). Broadly, across the study: In model experiments, roughly one uniquely barcoded TCR beta cDNA molecule per two T cells was captured by template switching. To track age-related changes in TCR beta repertoire diversity, the study relied on deep sequencing normalized with unique cDNA molecular identifiers. The donors were divided into four age groups: young (average about 16 years), middle-aged (over 35), aged (62) and long-lived (around 80). Donors of different ages were randomly distributed across sequencing lanes to avoid experimental bias. Using the same blood draw, the study looked at two additional independent replicas of 1 million unique cDNA reads for two donors, one aged 18 to 30 and the other aged 80 or older.

Results and caveats for the whole study, not just this receptor: There was a strong correlation between observed TCR beta diversity and the percentage of naive T cells measured by flow cytometry. Because the CMV infection status of the donors was unknown, age-related changes in expanded clonotypes may potentially have been confounded. As age increased, observed TCR beta diversity per million T cells dropped in a roughly linear way, and a significant reduction was already evident by age about 36. Because profiling used bulk unsorted PBMCs, naive and antigen-experienced compartments could not be compared conclusively. Compared with the aged group, the long-lived group had more naive CD4+ T cells, fewer expanded clones and increased TCR diversity, suggesting age selection. Estimates of total diversity from one million sequenced T cells were regarded as lower bounds and underestimates.

Libraries were made using 5' RACE. Sequenced using an Illumina HiSeq 2500. A second PCR of about 6 to 12 cycles was run with a J-beta primer mix and a sample-barcoded 5' primer. Each TCR beta cDNA molecule received a unique molecular identifier from a template-switch 5' adaptor carrying 12 random nucleotides. At least 3 million CDR3-containing paired-end reads were obtained from each sample. The Mint cDNA synthesis kit, primed by a TRBC-specific oligonucleotide, was used to synthesize first-strand cDNA from all RNA. All cDNA was treated with uracil-DNA glycosylase and then went through a first 18-cycle PCR with the universal primers M1SS and BC2_uni_R. Per the original workflow: Normalization of each sample was performed by random selection of 1 million high-quality reads, each carrying a distinct molecular identifier. Reads sharing molecular identifiers were discarded rather than binned into consensus sequences. MiTCR, set to a Q25 quality threshold and the strictest error-elimination algorithm, was used for CDR3 identification, clonotype clustering and error correction. A nonparametric unseen species model with Euler transformation was used to estimate a lower bound on total TCR beta diversity. TCRdb reanalyzed the raw reads on its own, using fastp at Q25 for trimming and MiXCR for clone calling, and kept in-frame beta chains. Each entry is one CDR3 protein sequence, shown with its most common DNA and genes. The V and J calls and clone size come from TCRdb's table, not from the authors' own analysis. This sample lists a few hundred thousand distinct CDR3 sequences; 45% to 60% were detected once. The leading ten clones occupy over 40% of the sample.

The CDR3 goes from the cysteine to the phenylalanine over 13 residues. The only DNA kept is the CDR3, 39 bases in frame from the first base. Germline trimming: 1 base from V, 10 bases from J; junction bases outside gene matches: 4. According to the germline V gene (reference sequence), CDR1 reads DFQATT and CDR2 reads SNEGSKA. Concerning this clonotype itself: Its antigen specificity is not known. Base qualities are missing; no much larger clone stands one base away.

Systemically healthy Caucasian individuals from Russia, 39 in total and aged about 6 to 95 years, were included as donors. Each donor gave 8 to 10 milliliters of peripheral blood, drawn into EDTA-treated Vacutainer tubes. Ficoll-Paque density-gradient centrifugation was used to isolate PBMCs, with at least 6.5 million per sample. Total RNA was extracted from PBMCs with Trizol reagent, with at least 5 micrograms obtained per sample. The percentages of naive CD45RAhigh/CD27high T cells were determined by flow cytometry on a PBMC aliquot from every donor. The sequence was collected from a man aged 55 to 70 in good health. The source material was blood. Here the chain combines TRBV20-1 and TRBJ2-1, with 10 central nucleotides matching TRBD2. Read as DNA, the sequence is TGCAGTGCTAGAGTGCTAGCGGGAGCCGAGCAGTTCTTC. Its protein product is CSARVLAGAEQFF.